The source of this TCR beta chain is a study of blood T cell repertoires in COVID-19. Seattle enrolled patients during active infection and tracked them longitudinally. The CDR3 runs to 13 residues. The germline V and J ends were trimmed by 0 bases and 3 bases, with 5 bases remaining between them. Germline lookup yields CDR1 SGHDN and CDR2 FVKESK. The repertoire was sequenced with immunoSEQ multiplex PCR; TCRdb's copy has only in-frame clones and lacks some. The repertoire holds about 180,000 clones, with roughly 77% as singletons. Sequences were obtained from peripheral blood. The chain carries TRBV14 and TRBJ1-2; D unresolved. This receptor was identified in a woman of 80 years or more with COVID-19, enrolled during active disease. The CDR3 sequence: CASSQDLDYGYTF. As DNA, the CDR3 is TGTGCCAGCAGCCAAGATCTCGACTATGGCTACACCTTC.